This note documents a single T cell receptor (beta chain) sequence. Antigen unknown. Preparation of TCR beta libraries was done by quantitative 5'-RACE with molecular barcodes. Using its own MiXCR run on the 5' RACE reads, TCRdb lists one record per CDR3 protein. The table shows 300,000 to 400,000 distinct CDR3 sequences, with more than 20% occurring only once. This sample is drawn from a study of CD8 T cells in ankylosing spondylitis. Study-wide results and limits: Reports say disease-linked clones showed up significantly more in matched ankylosing spondylitis synovial fluid. Both synovial fluid and blood in reactive arthritis had previously been reported to carry some motif variants. A TCR beta motif made of roughly eight highly homologous variants seemed typical of ankylosing spondylitis blood. Disease-linked clones, CD8+, were relatively rare in peripheral blood.

Germline-derived CDR1 and CDR2 are KGHSH and LQKENI. The CDR3 sequence is 20 residues long. With V trimmed by 2 bases and J by 0 bases, 10 bases remained unmatched. This rearrangement joins TRBV18 to TRBJ2-1; 13 bases line up with TRBD2. The source of this sequence is a male donor with ankylosing spondylitis. Sequences were obtained from blood, either unsorted or a sorted T cell fraction (not recorded which). Here the CDR3 DNA reads TGTGCCAGCTCACCATGGGTGACTAGCGGGAGGCCGGGCTCCTACAATGAGCAGTTCTTC. Protein product: CASSPWVTSGRPGSYNEQFF.